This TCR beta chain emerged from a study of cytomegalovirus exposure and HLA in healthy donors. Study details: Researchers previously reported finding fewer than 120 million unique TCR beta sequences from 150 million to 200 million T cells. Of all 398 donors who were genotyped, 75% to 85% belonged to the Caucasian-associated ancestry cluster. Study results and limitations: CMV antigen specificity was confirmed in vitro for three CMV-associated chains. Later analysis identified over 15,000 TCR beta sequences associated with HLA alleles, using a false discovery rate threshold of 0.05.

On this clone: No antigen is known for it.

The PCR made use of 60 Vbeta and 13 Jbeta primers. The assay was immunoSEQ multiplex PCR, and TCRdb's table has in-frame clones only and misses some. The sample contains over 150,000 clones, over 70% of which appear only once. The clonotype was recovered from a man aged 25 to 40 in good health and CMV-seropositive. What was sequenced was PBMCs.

CDR3 sequence (DNA): TGTGCCACCAGAGGGGCTGGCGGGGCCCAGACTACTGAGCAGTTCTTC. The encoded protein is CATRGAGGAQTTEQFF. This rearrangement joins TRBV15 to TRBJ2-1, with D possibly being TRBD2 (6 bases). Trimming removed 6 bases from V and 9 bases from J, with 24 bases in between. This CDR3 comprises 16 residues. Germline lookup yields CDR1 LNHNV and CDR2 YYDKDF (reference sequence).